What follows describes a single T cell receptor beta chain. Other nucleotide sequences from this sample produce the same CDR3. The source of the sample is a study of blood T cell repertoires in COVID-19. Study-level background: Researchers got acute and convalescent COVID-19 samples from the United States, Italy and Spain.

The method was immunoSEQ multiplex PCR; TCRdb's version includes in-frame clones alone and lacks a portion of them. Here the sample spans hundreds of thousands of clones, 86% being singletons. Trimming removed 3 bases from V and 4 bases from J; junction bases left unmatched: 4. The CDR3 length is 14 residues. CDR1 is KGHSH and CDR2 is LQKENI in the germline V gene. This clonotype originated in a young woman with active or convalescent COVID-19. The sample comprised peripheral blood. The chain recombines TRBV18 with TRBJ2-7, with 9 bases fitting TRBD1. The CDR3 is CASSPGQGRYEQYF. In DNA, the CDR3 is TGTGCCAGCTCACCGGGACAGGGCCGTTACGAGCAGTACTTC.